The clone carrying this TCR beta chain was picked up many times. The sample originates from a study of T cell repertoires in cytomegalovirus infection. TCRdb redid the calling of the reads with MiXCR, one entry per CDR3 protein. The sample comprises approximately 180,000 distinct CDR3 sequences, approximately 20% of which are singletons, and around 3.2% rests with the top ten. The CDR3 consists of 12 residues. Trimming removed 5 bases from V and 14 bases from J, with 15 bases in between. Germline V CDR1 and CDR2: SEHNR, FQNEAQ (reference sequence). The V gene is TRBV7-9, the J gene TRBJ1-4; no definite D call. The source of this sequence is a human donor in good health (CMV status not recorded). Some clones in this sample may be carry-over from other donors' samples. The sample comprised PBMCs. CDR3 region: CASSPNNVALFF. The DNA of the CDR3 is TGTGCCAGCAGCCCCAATAATGTGGCCCTGTTTTTT.